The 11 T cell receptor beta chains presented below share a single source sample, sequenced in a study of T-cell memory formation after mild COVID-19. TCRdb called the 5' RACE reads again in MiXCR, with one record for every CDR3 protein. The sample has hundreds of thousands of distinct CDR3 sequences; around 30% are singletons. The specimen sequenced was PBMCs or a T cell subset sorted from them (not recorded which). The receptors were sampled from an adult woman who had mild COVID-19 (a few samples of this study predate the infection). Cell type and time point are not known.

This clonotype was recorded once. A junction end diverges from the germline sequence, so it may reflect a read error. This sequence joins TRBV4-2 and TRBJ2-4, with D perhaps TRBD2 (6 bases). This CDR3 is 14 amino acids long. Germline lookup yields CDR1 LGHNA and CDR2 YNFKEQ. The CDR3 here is CASCQAGHGYIQYF. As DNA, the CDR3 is TGTGCCAGCTGCCAAGCGGGTCATGGGTACATTCAGTACTTC.

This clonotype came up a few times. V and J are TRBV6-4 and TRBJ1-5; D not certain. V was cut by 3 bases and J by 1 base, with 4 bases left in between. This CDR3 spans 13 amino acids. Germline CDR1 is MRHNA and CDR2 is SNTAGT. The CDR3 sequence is CASSEGSNQPQHF. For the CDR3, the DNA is TGTGCCAGCAGTGAGGGGAGCAATCAGCCCCAGCATTTT.

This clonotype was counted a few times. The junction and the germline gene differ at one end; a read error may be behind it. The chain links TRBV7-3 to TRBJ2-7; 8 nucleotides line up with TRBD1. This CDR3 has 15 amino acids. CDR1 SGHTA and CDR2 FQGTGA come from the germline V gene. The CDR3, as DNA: TGTGCCAGCAGCCTAACAGGGGGTGCACTCTACGAGCAGTACTTC. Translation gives CASSLTGGALYEQYF.

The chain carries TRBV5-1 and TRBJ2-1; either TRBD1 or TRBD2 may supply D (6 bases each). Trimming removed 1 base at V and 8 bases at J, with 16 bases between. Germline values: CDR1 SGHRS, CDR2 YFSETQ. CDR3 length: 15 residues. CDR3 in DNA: TGCGCCAGCAGCTTGCTGATCGGGGGCGTCGATGAGCAGTTCTTC. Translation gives CASSLLIGGVDEQFF. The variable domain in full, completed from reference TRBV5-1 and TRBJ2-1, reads KAGVTQTPRYLIKTRGQQVTLSCSPISGHRSVSWYQQTPGQGLQFLFEYFSETQRNKGNFPGRFSGRQFSNSRSEMNVSTLELGDSALYLCASSLLIGGVDEQFFGPGTRLTVL.

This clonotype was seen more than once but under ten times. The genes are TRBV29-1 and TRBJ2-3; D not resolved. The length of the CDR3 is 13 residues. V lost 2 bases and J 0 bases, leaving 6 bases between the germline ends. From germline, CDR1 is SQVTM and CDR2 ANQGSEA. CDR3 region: CSVEFRSTDTQYF. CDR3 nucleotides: TGCAGCGTTGAATTCCGGAGCACAGATACGCAGTATTTT.

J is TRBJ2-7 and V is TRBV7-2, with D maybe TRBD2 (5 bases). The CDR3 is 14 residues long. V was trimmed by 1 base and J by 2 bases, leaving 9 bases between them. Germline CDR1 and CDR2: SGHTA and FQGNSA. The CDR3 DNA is TGTGCCAGCAGCTTAGAAGCACTAGCCTACGAGCAGTACTTC. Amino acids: CASSLEALAYEQYF.

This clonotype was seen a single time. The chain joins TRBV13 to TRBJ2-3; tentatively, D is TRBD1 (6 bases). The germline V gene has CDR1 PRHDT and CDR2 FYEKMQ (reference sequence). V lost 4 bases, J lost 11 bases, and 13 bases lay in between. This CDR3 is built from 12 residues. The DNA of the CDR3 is TGTGCCAGCAGCTACAACAGGGAGAAGCAGTATTTT. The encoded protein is CASSYNREKQYF.

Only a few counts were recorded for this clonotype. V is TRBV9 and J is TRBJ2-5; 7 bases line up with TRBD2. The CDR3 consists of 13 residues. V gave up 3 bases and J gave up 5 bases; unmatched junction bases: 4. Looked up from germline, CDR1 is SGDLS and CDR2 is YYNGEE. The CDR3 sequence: CASSAAGWETQYF. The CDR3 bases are TGTGCCAGCAGCGCAGCGGGATGGGAGACCCAGTACTTC.

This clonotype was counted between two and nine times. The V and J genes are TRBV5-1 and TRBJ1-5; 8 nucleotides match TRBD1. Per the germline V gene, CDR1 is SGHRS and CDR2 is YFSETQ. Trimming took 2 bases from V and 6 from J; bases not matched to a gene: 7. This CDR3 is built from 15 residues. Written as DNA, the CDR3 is TGCGCCAGCAGCTTATCAGGGGGCGGAAGTCAGCCCCAGCATTTT. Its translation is CASSLSGGGSQPQHF.

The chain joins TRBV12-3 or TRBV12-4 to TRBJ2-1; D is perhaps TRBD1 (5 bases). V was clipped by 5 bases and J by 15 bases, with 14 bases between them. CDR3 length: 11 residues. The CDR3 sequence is CASSQGSPRFF. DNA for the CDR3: TGTGCCAGCAGTCAGGGTAGCCCCCGGTTCTTC.

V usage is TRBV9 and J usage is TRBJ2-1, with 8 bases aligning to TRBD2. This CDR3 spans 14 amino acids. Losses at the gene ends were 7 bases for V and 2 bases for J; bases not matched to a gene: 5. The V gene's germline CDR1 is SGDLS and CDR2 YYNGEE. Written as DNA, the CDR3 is TGTGCCAGCGGCTTCGGGAGGGCCTACAATGAGCAGTTCTTC. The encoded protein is CASGFGRAYNEQFF.